This T cell receptor beta chain was observed in a study of shared clonotypes between healthy human individuals. This CDR3 is 13 amino acids long. CDR1 is SGHRS and CDR2 is YFSETQ in the germline V gene. The assay was immunoSEQ multiplex PCR, and TCRdb's table has in-frame clones only and misses some. The repertoire holds about 110,000 clones, with about 63% as singletons. The clonotype comes from a woman aged 25 to 39 in good health. The chain combines TRBV5-1 with TRBJ2-5, with a possible D match to TRBD2 (5 bases). The J call could be wrong; TRBJ2-7 is a better fit for the DNA end. The sample comprised memory CD8+ T cells sorted from blood. Subset here: CD45RO+ cells pooled with CCR7-negative TemRA cells. The CDR3 sequence is CASSHLEDYEQYF. The DNA of the CDR3 is TGCGCCAGCAGCCACCTGGAGGACTACGAGCAGTACTTC.